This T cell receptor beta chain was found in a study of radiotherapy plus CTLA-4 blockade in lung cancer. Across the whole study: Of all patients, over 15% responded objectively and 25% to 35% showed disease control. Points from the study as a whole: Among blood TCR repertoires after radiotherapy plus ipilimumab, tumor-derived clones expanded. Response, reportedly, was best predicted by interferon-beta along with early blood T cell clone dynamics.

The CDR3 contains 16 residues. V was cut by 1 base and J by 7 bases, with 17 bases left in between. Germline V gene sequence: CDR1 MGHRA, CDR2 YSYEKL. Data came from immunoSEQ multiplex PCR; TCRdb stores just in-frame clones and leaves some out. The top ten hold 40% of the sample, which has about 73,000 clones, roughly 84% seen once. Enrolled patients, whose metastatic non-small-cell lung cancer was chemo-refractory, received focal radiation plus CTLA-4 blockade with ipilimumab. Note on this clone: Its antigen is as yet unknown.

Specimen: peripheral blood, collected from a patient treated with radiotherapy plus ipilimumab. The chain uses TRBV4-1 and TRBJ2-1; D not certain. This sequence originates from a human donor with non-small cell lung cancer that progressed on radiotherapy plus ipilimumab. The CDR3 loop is CASSQANSRSRNEQFF. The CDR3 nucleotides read TGCGCCAGCAGCCAAGCTAATAGCAGAAGTAGGAATGAGCAGTTCTTC.